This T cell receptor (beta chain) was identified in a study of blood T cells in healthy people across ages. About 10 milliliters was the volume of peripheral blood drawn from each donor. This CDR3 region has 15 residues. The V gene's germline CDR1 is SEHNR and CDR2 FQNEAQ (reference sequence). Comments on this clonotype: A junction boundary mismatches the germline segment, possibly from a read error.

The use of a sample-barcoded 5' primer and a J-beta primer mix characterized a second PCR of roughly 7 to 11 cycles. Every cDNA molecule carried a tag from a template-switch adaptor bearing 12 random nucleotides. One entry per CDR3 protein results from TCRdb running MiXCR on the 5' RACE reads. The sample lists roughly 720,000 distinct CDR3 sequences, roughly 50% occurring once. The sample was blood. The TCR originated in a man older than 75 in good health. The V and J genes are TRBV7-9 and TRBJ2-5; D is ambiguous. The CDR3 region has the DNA TGTGCCGGCAGCCCTACAGTCTTACACCAAGAGACCCAGTACTTC. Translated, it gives CAGSPTVLHQETQYF.